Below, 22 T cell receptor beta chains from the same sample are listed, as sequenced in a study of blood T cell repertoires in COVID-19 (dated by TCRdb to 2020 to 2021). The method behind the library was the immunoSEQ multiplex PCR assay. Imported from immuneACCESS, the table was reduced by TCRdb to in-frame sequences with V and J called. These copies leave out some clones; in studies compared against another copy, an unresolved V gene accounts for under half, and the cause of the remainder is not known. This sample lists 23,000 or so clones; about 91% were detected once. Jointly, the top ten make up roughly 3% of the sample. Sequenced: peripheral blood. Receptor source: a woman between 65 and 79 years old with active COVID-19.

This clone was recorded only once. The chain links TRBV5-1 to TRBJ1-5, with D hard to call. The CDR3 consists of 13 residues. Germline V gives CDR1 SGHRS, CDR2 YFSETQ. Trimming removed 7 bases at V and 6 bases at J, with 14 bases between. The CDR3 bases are TGCGCCAGCTCGGCGGAGGGAACTCAGCCCCAGCATTTT. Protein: CASSAEGTQPQHF.

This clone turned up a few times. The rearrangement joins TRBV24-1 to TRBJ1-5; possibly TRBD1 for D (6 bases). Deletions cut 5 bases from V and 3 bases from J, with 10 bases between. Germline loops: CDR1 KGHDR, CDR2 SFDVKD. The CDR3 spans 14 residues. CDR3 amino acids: CATSAGVDNQPQHF. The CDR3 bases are TGTGCCACCAGTGCAGGGGTCGACAATCAGCCCCAGCATTTT.

The CDR3 sequence is CASSLIGGGQPQHF. CDR3 coding DNA: TGTGCCAGCAGTTTAATAGGGGGCGGTCAGCCCCAGCATTTT. The chain links TRBV28 to TRBJ1-5; 7 nucleotides agree with TRBD1. The CDR3 spans 14 residues. Germline CDR1 reads MDHEN; CDR2 reads SYDVKM. After removal of 2 bases from V and 6 bases from J, the junction contained 4 bases not matched to a gene.

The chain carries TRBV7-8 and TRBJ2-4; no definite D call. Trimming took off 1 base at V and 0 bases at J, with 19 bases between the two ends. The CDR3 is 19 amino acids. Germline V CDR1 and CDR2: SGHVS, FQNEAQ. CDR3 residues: CASSLDARQVLLAKNIQYF. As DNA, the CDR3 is TGTGCCAGCAGCTTAGATGCCCGGCAGGTGTTGCTAGCCAAAAACATTCAGTACTTC.

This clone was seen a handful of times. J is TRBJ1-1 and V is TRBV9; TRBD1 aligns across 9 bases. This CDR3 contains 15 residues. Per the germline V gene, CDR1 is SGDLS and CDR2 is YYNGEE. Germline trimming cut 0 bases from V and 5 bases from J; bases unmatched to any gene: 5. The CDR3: CASSVEGTGRTEAFF. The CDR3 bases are TGTGCCAGCAGCGTAGAGGGGACAGGGAGGACTGAAGCTTTCTTT.

The chain's CDR3 is CASSLKGGFTGELFF. The CDR3 region has the DNA TGTGCCAGCAGCTTAAAAGGGGGATTCACCGGGGAGCTGTTTTTT. The rearrangement joins TRBV5-4 to TRBJ2-2; TRBD1 might be the D (6 bases). Looked up from germline, CDR1 is SGHNT and CDR2 is YYREEE (reference sequence). Deletions cut 2 bases from V and 4 bases from J, with 12 bases between. This CDR3 is 15 amino acids long.

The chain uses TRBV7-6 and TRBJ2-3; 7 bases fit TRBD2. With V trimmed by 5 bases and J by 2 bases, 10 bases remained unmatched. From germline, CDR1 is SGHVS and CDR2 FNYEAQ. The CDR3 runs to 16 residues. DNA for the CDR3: TGTGCCAGCAGCACCTCTAGCGGAGCTTACACAGATACGCAGTATTTT. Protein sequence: CASSTSSGAYTDTQYF.

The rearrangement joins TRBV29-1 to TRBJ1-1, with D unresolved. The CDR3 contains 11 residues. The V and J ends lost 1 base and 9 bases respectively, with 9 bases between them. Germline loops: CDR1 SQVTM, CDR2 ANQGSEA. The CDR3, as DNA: TGCAGCGTTGAAGTGAACAGACAAGCTTTCTTT. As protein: CSVEVNRQAFF.

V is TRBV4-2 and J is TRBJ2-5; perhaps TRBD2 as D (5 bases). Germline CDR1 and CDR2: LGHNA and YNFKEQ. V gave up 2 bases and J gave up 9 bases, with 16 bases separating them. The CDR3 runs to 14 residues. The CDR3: CASSQNSWAGAQYF. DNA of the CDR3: TGTGCCAGCAGCCAAAATAGCTGGGCCGGGGCCCAGTACTTC.

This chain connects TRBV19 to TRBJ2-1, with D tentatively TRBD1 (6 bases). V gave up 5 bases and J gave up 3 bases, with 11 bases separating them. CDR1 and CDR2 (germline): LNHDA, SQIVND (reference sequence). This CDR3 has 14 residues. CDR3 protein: CASSAPTGYNEQFF. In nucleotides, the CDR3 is TGTGCCAGTAGTGCTCCGACAGGCTACAATGAGCAGTTCTTC. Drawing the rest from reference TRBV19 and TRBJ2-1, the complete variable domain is DGGITQSPKYLFRKEGQNVTLSCEQNLNHDAMYWYRQDPGQGLRLIYYSQIVNDFQKGDIAEGYSVSREKKESFPLTVTSAQKNPTAFYLCASSAPTGYNEQFFGPGTRLTVL.

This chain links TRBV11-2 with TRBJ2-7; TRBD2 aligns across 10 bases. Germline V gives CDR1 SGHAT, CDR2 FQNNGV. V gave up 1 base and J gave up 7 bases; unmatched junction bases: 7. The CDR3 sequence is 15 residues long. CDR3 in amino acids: CASSLVSGRTIEQYF. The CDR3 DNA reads TGTGCCAGCAGCTTAGTTAGCGGGAGGACGATTGAGCAGTACTTC.

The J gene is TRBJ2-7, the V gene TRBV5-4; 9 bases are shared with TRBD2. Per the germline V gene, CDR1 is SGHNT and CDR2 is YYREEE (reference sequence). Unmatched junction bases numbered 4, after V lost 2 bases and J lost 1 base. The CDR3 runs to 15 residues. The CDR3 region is CASSLEAGGSYEQYF. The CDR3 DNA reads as TGTGCCAGCAGCTTAGAAGCGGGAGGTTCCTACGAGCAGTACTTC.

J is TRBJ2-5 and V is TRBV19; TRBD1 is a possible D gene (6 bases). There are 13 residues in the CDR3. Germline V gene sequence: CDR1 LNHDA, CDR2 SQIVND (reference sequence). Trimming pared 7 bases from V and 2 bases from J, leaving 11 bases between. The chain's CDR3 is CASTPTGQETQYF. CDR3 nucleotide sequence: TGTGCCAGTACCCCAACAGGGCAAGAGACCCAGTACTTC. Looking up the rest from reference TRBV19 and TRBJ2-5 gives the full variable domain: DGGITQSPKYLFRKEGQNVTLSCEQNLNHDAMYWYRQDPGQGLRLIYYSQIVNDFQKGDIAEGYSVSREKKESFPLTVTSAQKNPTAFYLCASTPTGQETQYFGPGTRLLVL.

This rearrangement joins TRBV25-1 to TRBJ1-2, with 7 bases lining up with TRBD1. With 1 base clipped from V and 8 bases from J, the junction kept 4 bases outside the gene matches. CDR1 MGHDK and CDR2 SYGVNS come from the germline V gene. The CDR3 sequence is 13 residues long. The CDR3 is CASSEFKGQGYTF. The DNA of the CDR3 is TGTGCCAGCAGTGAATTTAAGGGACAGGGCTACACCTTC.

CDR3: CASSQLGILNEQFF. The CDR3 DNA is TGTGCCAGCAGCCAACTAGGGATCCTCAATGAGCAGTTCTTC. This sequence joins TRBV11-2 and TRBJ2-1, with D perhaps matching TRBD2 (5 bases). There are 14 residues in the CDR3. The V gene lost 5 bases and the J gene lost 6 bases, with 14 bases spanning the gap. Germline CDR1 and CDR2: SGHAT and FQNNGV.

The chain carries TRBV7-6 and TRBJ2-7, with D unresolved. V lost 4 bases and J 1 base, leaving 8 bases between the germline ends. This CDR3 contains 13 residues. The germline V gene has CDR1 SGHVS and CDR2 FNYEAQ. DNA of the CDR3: TGTGCCAGCAGCTACGGAGCATCCTACGAGCAGTACTTC. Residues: CASSYGASYEQYF.

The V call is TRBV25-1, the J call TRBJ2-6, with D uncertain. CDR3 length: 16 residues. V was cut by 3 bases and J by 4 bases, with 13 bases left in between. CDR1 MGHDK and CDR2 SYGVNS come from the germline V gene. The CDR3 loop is CASSEEFTSGANVLTF. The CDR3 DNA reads TGTGCCAGCAGTGAGGAGTTCACCTCGGGGGCCAACGTCCTGACTTTC.

The CDR3 region has the DNA TGTGCCAGCTCGCCTAATCAGGGATCAGCCAAAAACATTCAGTACTTC. This gives the protein CASSPNQGSAKNIQYF. V is TRBV18 and J is TRBJ2-4; the D gene is possibly TRBD1 (5 bases). CDR1 and CDR2 from the germline V gene are KGHSH and LQKENI. Trimming took off 6 bases at V and 0 bases at J, with 15 bases between the two ends. The CDR3 length is 16 residues.

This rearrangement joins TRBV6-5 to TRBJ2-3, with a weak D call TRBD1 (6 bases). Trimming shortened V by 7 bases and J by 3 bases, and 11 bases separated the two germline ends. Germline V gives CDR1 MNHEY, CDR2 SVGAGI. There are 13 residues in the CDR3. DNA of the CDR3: TGTGCCAGCATGGGGGCGGGTACAGATACGCAGTATTTT. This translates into CASMGAGTDTQYF.

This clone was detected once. CDR3 protein: CAINNPGLYEQYF. The CDR3 DNA follows: TGTGCCATCAACAACCCGGGACTATACGAGCAGTACTTC. The chain joins TRBV10-3 to TRBJ2-7; 7 bases align to TRBD2. After removal of 7 bases from V and 4 bases from J, the junction contained 7 bases not matched to a gene. Germline V CDR1 and CDR2: ENHRY, SYGVKD. This CDR3 region has 13 residues.

CDR3 in amino acids: CASSESGGFGELFF. CDR3 DNA sequence: TGTGCCAGCAGTGAATCAGGGGGCTTCGGGGAGCTGTTTTTT. The rearrangement joins TRBV6-1 to TRBJ2-2; 8 nucleotides agree with TRBD1. The CDR3 runs to 14 residues. Unmatched junction bases numbered 3, after V lost 2 bases and J lost 7 bases. In germline, CDR1 is MNHNS, CDR2 SASEGT.

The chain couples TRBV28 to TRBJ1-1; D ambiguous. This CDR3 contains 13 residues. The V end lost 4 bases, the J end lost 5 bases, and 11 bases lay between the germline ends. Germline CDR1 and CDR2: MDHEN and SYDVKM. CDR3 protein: CASSSFLMTEAFF. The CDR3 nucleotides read TGTGCCAGCAGTTCGTTCCTAATGACTGAAGCTTTCTTT.